Presented here are 10 T cell receptor beta chains from one specimen sequenced in a study of glioma-infiltrating T cells. Amplification of TCR alpha and beta CDR3 regions from RNA used iRepertoire nested multiplex PCR. Via MiXCR, TCRdb re-called the multiplex PCR reads, giving one row per CDR3 protein. There are about 210,000 distinct CDR3 sequences in the sample; approximately 30% occur only once, and roughly 21% lies in the top ten. The sequencing sample was made of glioma tissue, nonneoplastic brain tissue, or PBMCs (not recorded which). These receptor sequences come from a human donor with low-grade glioma or glioblastoma, undergoing nonglioma brain surgery, or in good health (not recorded which).

A remark on this clonotype: It may be a read error: a sequence one base away is much more abundant. The CDR3 region has the DNA TGCGCCAGCAGCCAATCGACCGGGAGCGCTTCCTACGAGCAGTACTTC. Translating gives CASSQSTGSASYEQYF. V gene TRBV4-3 combines with J gene TRBJ2-7, with TRBD2 as a possible D gene (6 bases). This CDR3 spans 16 amino acids. Deletions cut 2 bases from V and 1 base from J, with 15 bases between. Germline V lookup: CDR1 LGHNA, CDR2 YSLEER.

This clonotype was observed many times. The chain employs TRBV4-3 and TRBJ2-3; the match to TRBD2 covers 8 bases. J gave up 2 bases and V 2 bases, and 3 bases lay outside the gene matches. This CDR3 region has 15 residues. CDR1 and CDR2 (germline): LGHNA, YSLEER. The CDR3 loop reads CASSQTSGNTDTQYF. CDR3 DNA: TGCGCCAGCAGCCAAACTAGCGGTAACACAGATACGCAGTATTTT.

In its sample, this clonotype was seen a few times. V is TRBV11-2 and J is TRBJ2-1; TRBD2 might be the D (6 bases). The V end lost 5 bases, the J end lost 2 bases, and 13 bases lay between the germline ends. Per the germline V gene, CDR1 is SGHAT and CDR2 is FQNNGV. The CDR3 covers 15 residues. Written as DNA, the CDR3 is TGTGCCAGCAGCCCAAGACTAGACCCCTACAATGAGCAGTTCTTC. Amino acid sequence: CASSPRLDPYNEQFF.

This clonotype appeared many times. The chain uses TRBV6-5 and TRBJ1-1; D remains ambiguous. The ends were cut back, 2 bases at V and 5 bases at J, with 12 bases in the middle. Germline assignment: CDR1 MNHEY and CDR2 SVGAGI. This CDR3 has 14 residues. CDR3 in DNA: TGTGCCAGCAGTTACACCCGGTCAGCGACTGAAGCTTTCTTT. Encoded protein: CASSYTRSATEAFF.

Note on this clonotype: A much larger clone sits a single nucleotide away, making a read error possible. The chain carries TRBV10-3 and TRBJ2-5; D is perhaps TRBD2 (6 bases). CDR3 length equals 12 residues. The V gene's germline CDR1 is ENHRY and CDR2 SYGVKD. CDR3 sequence reads: CAISGRDRNHNF. The DNA of the CDR3 is TGTGCCATCAGTGGGCGGGACCGTAACCACAACTTC.

With respect to this clonotype: A much more abundant neighbour one base away suggests this may be a read error. The V call is TRBV10-3, the J call TRBJ2-2; 9 bases map to TRBD1. V was pared by 6 bases and J by 3 bases, with 2 bases of the junction left unmatched. Germline V gene data show CDR1 as ENHRY and CDR2 as SYGVKD. This CDR3 has 14 amino acids. The CDR3: CAISRTGDTGELFF. CDR3 DNA sequence: TGTGCCATCAGCAGGACAGGGGACACCGGGGAGCTGTTTTTT.

This clonotype has at least ten counts. The J gene is TRBJ2-7, the V gene TRBV20-1; possible D gene TRBD1, 6 bases. Germline CDR1 DFQATT, CDR2 SNEGSKA (reference sequence). Between the trimmed V and J ends, which lost 0 bases and 5 bases, there was a span of 17 bases. The CDR3 runs to 15 residues. In DNA, the CDR3 is TGCAGTGCTAGAGATGCAGTCTTCAGACAGGACGAGCAGTACTTC. Translated, it gives CSARDAVFRQDEQYF.

This clonotype was seen at least ten times. The J gene is TRBJ1-5, the V gene TRBV18; D call uncertain. V was clipped by 4 bases and J by 9 bases, with 16 bases between them. Germline-derived CDR1 and CDR2 are KGHSH and LQKENI. The CDR3 contains 14 residues. CDR3 DNA: TGTGCCAGCTCACAAGCCTCAGGCGAGCGGCCCCAGCATTTT. This sequence encodes CASSQASGERPQHF.

For this clonotype: This could be a read error, since a much larger clone is one nucleotide away. This chain joins TRBV4-1 and TRBJ2-5; 9 bases map to TRBD2. Per the germline V gene, CDR1 is MGHRA and CDR2 is YSYEKL. Trimming took 0 bases from V and 3 from J; bases not matched to a gene: 2. This CDR3 contains 15 residues. CDR3 sequence (DNA): TGCGCCAGCAGCCAAGAGGGACTAGCCGAAGAGACCCAGTACTTC. It specifies CASSQEGLAEETQYF.

Note on this clonotype: It may be a read error: a sequence one base away is much more abundant. The chain couples TRBV9 to TRBJ1-2; D is undetermined. Germline V gene data show CDR1 as SGDLS and CDR2 as YYNGEE. V lost 3 bases, J lost 7 bases, and 16 bases lay in between. The CDR3 has 14 residues. CDR3 sequence: CASSGPFASFGYTF. CDR3 coding DNA: TGTGCCAGCAGCGGGCCTTTTGCTTCCTTTGGCTACACCTTC.